This TCR beta chain derives from a study of beta chain features in type 1 diabetes. TCRB transcripts that were expressed got sequenced, as all of the isolated RNA had been reverse transcribed. The table came from immunoSEQ multiplex PCR; TCRdb's copy has only in-frame clones and leaves some out. The sample contains 130,000 to 150,000 clones, approximately 13% of which appear only once. J lost 1 base, V lost 7 bases, and 9 bases had no gene match. The CDR3 contains 16 residues. Germline V gene sequence: CDR1 SNHLY, CDR2 FYNNEI. This clone occurred a few times. The antigen remains unidentified. Each sorted population was over 95% pure. Study-level points and caveats: PCR might preferentially amplify shorter templates, equally in patients and controls. Patients with Type 1 diabetes showed moderately but significantly shorter TCRB CDR3s in all four CD4+ subsets.

Sequenced material: central memory CD4+ T cells from blood. The rearrangement links TRBV2 to TRBJ2-3, with 9 positions matching TRBD1. The clonotype originates from a man aged 18 to 30 with type 1 diabetes. The CDR3 nucleotides read TGTGCCAGCACCCTAGCAAGGACAGGGGGCACAGATACGCAGTATTTT. Residues: CASTLARTGGTDTQYF.